The rows below give T cell receptor beta chains drawn from one sample of a study of blood T cell repertoires in COVID-19. Clones were read by immunoSEQ multiplex PCR, and TCRdb kept only the in-frame ones, dropping some. The table includes roughly 320,000 clones, about nine tenths detected once. The specimen was PBMCs or T cells enriched from blood (not recorded which). These receptors were obtained from a man under 40 who had recovered from COVID-19. The CDR3 runs from the conserved cysteine through the conserved F or W. D genes are given only for firm matches. The size field is filled for only some rows; it gives once, few, many or a size class.

NA | NA | TRBJ1-1 | TRBV11-1 | TGTGCCAGCAGCGGGCGGGACACTGAAGCTTTCTTT | CASSGRDTEAFF
TRBD1 | NA | TRBJ2-7 | TRBV4-1 | TGCGCCAGCAGCCAGGGGACAGGCACCCTTTCCTACGAGCAGTACTTC | CASSQGTGTLSYEQYF
NA | NA | TRBJ2-2 | TRBV12-3/TRBV12-4 | TGTGCCAGCACCCCGGTCACCGGGGAGCTGTTTTTT | CASTPVTGELFF
NA | NA | TRBJ1-1 | TRBV14 | TGTGCCAGCAGCCAAGATCTAAGGGGTAAAGCGGCTTTCTTT | CASSQDLRGKAAFF
TRBD2 | few | TRBJ2-7 | TRBV5-1 | TGCGCCAGCAGCTTGGAGGCGACTAGCGGGGCCGAGCAGTACTTC | CASSLEATSGAEQYF
TRBD1 | NA | TRBJ1-1 | TRBV19 | TGTGCCAGTAGTATCCCAGGGGGTTACACTGAAGCTTTCTTT | CASSIPGGYTEAFF
NA | NA | TRBJ2-3 | TRBV24-1 | TGTGCCACCAGTGATTTGGGGGGGTCGTCTAGCACAGATACGCAGTATTTT | CATSDLGGSSSTDTQYF
NA | once | TRBJ2-1 | TRBV11-2 | TGTGCCAGCAGCTTAGATTTGAGTGGTACGAGCTCCTACAATGAGCAGTTCTTC | CASSLDLSGTSSYNEQFF
NA | few | TRBJ2-4 | TRBV28 | TGTGCCAGCACCCCCCTCTCGGGGGCCAAAAACATTCAGTACTTC | CASTPLSGAKNIQYF
NA | once | TRBJ2-5 | TRBV13 | TGTGCCAGCAGCTTAGGGTCCGGGCAAGAGACCCAGTACTTC | CASSLGSGQETQYF
NA | few | TRBJ2-7 | TRBV5-4 | TGTGCCAGCAGCTTGGGCGACAATTACGAGCAGTACTTC | CASSLGDNYEQYF
NA | NA | TRBJ2-3 | TRBV20-1 | TGCAGTGCTAGTAGCGTCCGACCAGATACGCAGTATTTT | CSASSVRPDTQYF
TRBD1 | NA | TRBJ2-5 | TRBV30 | TGTGCCTGGAGGGGACAGGGGGAGACCCAGTACTTC | CAWRGQGETQYF
TRBD1 | NA | TRBJ1-6 | TRBV24-1 | TGTGCCACCAGTGATCCTAGGGACAGGGGGAATAATTCACCCCTCCACTTT | CATSDPRDRGNNSPLHF
TRBD2 | NA | TRBJ2-1 | TRBV5-1 | TGCGCCAGCAGCTTGGACTTGGCGGGAGGACCTTACAATGAGCAGTTCTTC | CASSLDLAGGPYNEQFF
NA | few | TRBJ2-7 | TRBV9 | TGTGCCAGCAGCGTCAAACACGCAAAACCCTACGAGCAGTACTTC | CASSVKHAKPYEQYF
TRBD1 | NA | TRBJ1-2 | TRBV13 | TGTGCCAGCAGCATGCGACAGGGTCCATCCTATGGCTACACCTTC | CASSMRQGPSYGYTF
TRBD2 | NA | TRBJ2-3 | TRBV10-1 | TGCGCCAGCAGTGATCAAGGGCGGGGGAAGGCAGATACGCAGTATTTT | CASSDQGRGKADTQYF
NA | NA | TRBJ1-5 | TRBV5-1 | TGCGCCAGCAGCTTGGTGGGGGCGGTAAATCAGCCCCAGCATTTT | CASSLVGAVNQPQHF
TRBD1 | NA | TRBJ1-4 | TRBV28 | TGTGCCAGCAGTCCGACAGGGCCCGTTGCAACTAATGAAAAACTGTTTTTT | CASSPTGPVATNEKLFF
TRBD1 | NA | TRBJ1-1 | TRBV5-6 | TGTGCCAGCAGCTCTACAGGGGGTGGGAACACTGAAGCTTTCTTT | CASSSTGGGNTEAFF
TRBD2 | many | TRBJ2-7 | TRBV5-4 | TGTGCCAGCAGCCCCGGGACTAACCCCTACGAGCAGTACTTC | CASSPGTNPYEQYF
NA | NA | TRBJ2-2 | TRBV29-1 | TGCAGCGGAATAGCTAACACCGGGGAGCTGTTTTTT | CSGIANTGELFF
NA | NA | TRBJ1-3 | TRBV3-1/TRBV3-2 | TGTGCCAGCAGCCTAACCCCAGGGGCGAACACCATATATTTT | CASSLTPGANTIYF
NA | NA | TRBJ1-6 | TRBV4-1 | TGCGCCAGCAGCCAAGAAGGCTGGGAGTCACCCCTCCACTTT | CASSQEGWESPLHF
TRBD2 | NA | TRBJ2-2 | TRBV4-1 | TGCGCCAGCAGCCTCCTCCTAGCGGCCCTAACCGGGGAGCTGTTTTTT | CASSLLLAALTGELFF
NA | NA | TRBJ2-1 | TRBV6-4 | TGTGCCAGCAGTGACTCTGCTGCGGGTGGGAAGTTCTTC | CASSDSAAGGKFF
TRBD1 | NA | TRBJ1-2 | TRBV6-5 | TGTGCCAGCATGACAGGGATGGTTAACTATGACTACACCTTC | CASMTGMVNYDYTF
TRBD1 | NA | TRBJ2-3 | TRBV18 | TGTGCCAGCTCACCGGGACAGGGGTATTTGGATACGCAGTATTTT | CASSPGQGYLDTQYF
NA | NA | TRBJ2-3 | TRBV6-5 | TGTGCCAGCCACGGGGGGCCGACTAGCACAGATACGCAGTATTTT | CASHGGPTSTDTQYF
NA | NA | TRBJ2-1 | TRBV7-8 | TGTGCCAGCAGCTTCCTCGGCAGGGCGGGAAATGAGCAGTTCTTC | CASSFLGRAGNEQFF
NA | NA | TRBJ1-5 | TRBV6-2/TRBV6-3 | TGTGCCAGCAGCCTGAGCGGGGGGGTCGGTCAGCCCCAGCATTTT | CASSLSGGVGQPQHF
TRBD1 | NA | TRBJ2-7 | TRBV19 | TGTGCCAGTAGTATACAGGGGGCGCGTCGGGAGCAGTACTTC | CASSIQGARREQYF
NA | once | TRBJ2-2 | TRBV7-2 | TGTGCCAGCAGCTCGGGACTCCTGTCCGGGGAGCTGTTTTTT | CASSSGLLSGELFF
TRBD1 | NA | TRBJ1-2 | TRBV29-1 | TGCAGCGTGCCACAGGGGGCAAGTTATGGCTACACCTTC | CSVPQGASYGYTF
TRBD1 | NA | TRBJ2-3 | TRBV12-3/TRBV12-4 | TGTGCCAGCACCGGGGACAGACCCTTGGGGCAGTATTTT | CASTGDRPLGQYF
NA | NA | TRBJ2-5 | TRBV5-1 | TGCGCCAGCAGCTTGGGAGGTGTTGGCAGTGCCCAAGAGACCCAGTACTTC | CASSLGGVGSAQETQYF
NA | NA | TRBJ2-7 | TRBV5-5 | TGTGCCAGCAGCTTAAGCCCTCGGGTGTTCGAGCAGTACTTC | CASSLSPRVFEQYF
TRBD1 | NA | TRBJ1-1 | TRBV3-1/TRBV3-2 | TGTGCCAGCAGCCAGGACACCCGGGACAGGGGAAATACTGAAGCTTTCTTT | CASSQDTRDRGNTEAFF
TRBD2 | NA | TRBJ2-2 | TRBV29-1 | TGCAGCCACACCCGGGGGGATGCCCCCGGGGAGCTGTTTTTT | CSHTRGDAPGELFF
NA | NA | TRBJ2-7 | TRBV6-5 | TGTGCCAGCAGTTACAATCCAGGGGCCTACGAGCAGTACTTC | CASSYNPGAYEQYF
TRBD1 | NA | TRBJ1-1 | TRBV2 | TGTGCCAGCAGTGTGGGGGACAGGTACACTGAAGCTTTCTTT | CASSVGDRYTEAFF
TRBD1 | few | TRBJ1-2 | TRBV7-9 | TGTGCCAGCAGCTTCGGACAGGGTTTTAGTGGCTACACCTTC | CASSFGQGFSGYTF
NA | NA | TRBJ1-3 | TRBV15 | TGTGCCACCAGCCTTCGACAGGCGATCTCTGGAAACACCATATATTTT | CATSLRQAISGNTIYF
TRBD2 | NA | TRBJ2-1 | TRBV6-5 | TGTGCCAGCAGTTACTCCCGACTAGCGGGACTGTTCTTC | CASSYSRLAGLFF
NA | NA | TRBJ1-3 | TRBV14 | TGTGCCAGCAGCCAAGGCCGGACAGCAAACACCATATATTTT | CASSQGRTANTIYF
TRBD1 | few | TRBJ1-6 | TRBV7-6 | TGTGCCAGCAGCTTATATGCAGGGGGCGCTTCTAATTCACCCCTCCACTTT | CASSLYAGGASNSPLHF
NA | NA | TRBJ2-1 | TRBV19 | TGTGCCAGTAGTATAGAGGGTCGGAGAGCCTCCTACAATGAGCAGTTCTTC | CASSIEGRRASYNEQFF
TRBD1 | NA | TRBJ2-5 | TRBV24-1 | TGTGCCACCAGTGATTTTAGGGCAGGGGGATTCCAAGAGACCCAGTACTTC | CATSDFRAGGFQETQYF
NA | NA | TRBJ2-1 | TRBV6-2/TRBV6-3 | TGTGCCAGCAGTTATTTTGGTGGCGGGGGCGGTGAGCAGTTCTTC | CASSYFGGGGGEQFF
TRBD2 | NA | TRBJ2-3 | TRBV19 | TGTGCCAGTAAGGCTAGCGGGGCCAGCACAGATACGCAGTATTTT | CASKASGASTDTQYF
TRBD1 | NA | TRBJ1-2 | TRBV5-1 | TGCGCCAGCAGCTCAGGGAGAGGACAGGGGGCCTATGGCTACACCTTC | CASSSGRGQGAYGYTF
NA | NA | TRBJ1-2 | TRBV28 | TGTGCCAGCAGTTTATACGAGGGCCGCTCTGGCTACACCTTC | CASSLYEGRSGYTF
TRBD1 | NA | TRBJ1-6 | TRBV27 | TGTGCCAGCAGTTCCATGGGGACAGGCCGATTGATTTCACCCCTCCACTTT | CASSSMGTGRLISPLHF
NA | NA | TRBJ2-7 | TRBV20-1 | TGCAGTGCTAGTCCCCAGGGGCCCTACGAGCAGTACTTC | CSASPQGPYEQYF
NA | NA | TRBJ1-2 | TRBV2 | TGTGCCAGCAAATTCGGAGAGTATGGCTACACCTTC | CASKFGEYGYTF